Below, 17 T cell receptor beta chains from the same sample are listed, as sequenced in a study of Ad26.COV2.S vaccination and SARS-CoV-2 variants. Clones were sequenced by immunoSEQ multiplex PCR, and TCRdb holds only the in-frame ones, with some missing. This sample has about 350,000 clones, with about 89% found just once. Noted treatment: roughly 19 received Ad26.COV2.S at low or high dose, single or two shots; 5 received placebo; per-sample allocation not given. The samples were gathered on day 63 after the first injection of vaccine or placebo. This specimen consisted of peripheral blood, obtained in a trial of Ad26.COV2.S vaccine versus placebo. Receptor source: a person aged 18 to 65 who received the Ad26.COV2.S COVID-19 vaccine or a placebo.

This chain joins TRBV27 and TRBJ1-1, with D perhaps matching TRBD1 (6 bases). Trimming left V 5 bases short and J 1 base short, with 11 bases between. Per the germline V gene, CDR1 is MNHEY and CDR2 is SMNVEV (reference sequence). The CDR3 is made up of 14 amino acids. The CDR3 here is CASSKGHGNTEAFF. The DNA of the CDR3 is TGTGCCAGCAGTAAGGGACATGGGAACACTGAAGCTTTCTTT.

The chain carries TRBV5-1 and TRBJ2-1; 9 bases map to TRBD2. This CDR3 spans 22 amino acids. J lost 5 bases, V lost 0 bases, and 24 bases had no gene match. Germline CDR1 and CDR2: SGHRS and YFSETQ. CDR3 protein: CASSLGPPIKWREGDSNNEQFF. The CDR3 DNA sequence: TGCGCCAGCAGCTTGGGCCCGCCAATTAAATGGCGGGAGGGTGATTCGAACAATGAGCAGTTCTTC.

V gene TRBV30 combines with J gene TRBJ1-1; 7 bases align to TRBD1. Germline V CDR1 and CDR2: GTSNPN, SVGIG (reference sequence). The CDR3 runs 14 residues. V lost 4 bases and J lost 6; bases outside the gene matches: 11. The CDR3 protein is CAWTPGRGRAEAFF. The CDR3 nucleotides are TGTGCCTGGACCCCTGGGAGGGGGCGGGCTGAAGCTTTCTTT.

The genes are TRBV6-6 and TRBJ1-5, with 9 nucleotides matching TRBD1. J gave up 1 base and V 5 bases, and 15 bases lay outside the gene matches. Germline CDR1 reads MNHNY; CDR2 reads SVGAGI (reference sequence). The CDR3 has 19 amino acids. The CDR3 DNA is TGTGCCAGCAGTCCCCGAGGACAGGGGTTCGTGAAGAGCAATCAGCCCCAGCATTTT. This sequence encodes CASSPRGQGFVKSNQPQHF.

The CDR3, as DNA: TGTGCCAGCAGCCGGACTAGCGGGAGGCCAGATACGCAGTATTTT. Protein sequence: CASSRTSGRPDTQYF. The rearrangement uses TRBV7-9 and TRBJ2-3; 14 bases align to TRBD2. The V and J ends lost 5 bases and 4 bases, in that order; junction bases with no gene match: 2. The CDR3 covers 15 residues. Germline V gene sequence: CDR1 SEHNR, CDR2 FQNEAQ (reference sequence).

CDR3 in DNA: TGTGCCAGCAGCTTAGCGTTGGGACAAATCTACGAGCAGTACTTC. Its protein is CASSLALGQIYEQYF. The V call is TRBV7-2, the J call TRBJ2-7, with D possibly being TRBD1 (6 bases). The CDR3 consists of 15 residues. Trimming took 0 bases from V and 3 from J, leaving 12 bases between them. In germline, CDR1 is SGHTA, CDR2 FQGNSA.

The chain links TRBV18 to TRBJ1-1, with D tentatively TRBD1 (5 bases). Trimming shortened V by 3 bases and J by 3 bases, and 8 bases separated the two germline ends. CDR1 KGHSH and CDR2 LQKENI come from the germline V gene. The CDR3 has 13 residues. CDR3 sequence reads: CASSPVGDTEAFF. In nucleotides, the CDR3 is TGTGCCAGCTCACCTGTGGGGGACACTGAAGCTTTCTTT.

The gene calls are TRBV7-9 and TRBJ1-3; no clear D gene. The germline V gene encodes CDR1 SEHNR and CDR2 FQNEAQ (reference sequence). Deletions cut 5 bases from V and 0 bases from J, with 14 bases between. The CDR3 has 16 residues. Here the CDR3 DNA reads TGTGCCAGCAGCATAACCACTCGTTCCTCTGGAAACACCATATATTTT. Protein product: CASSITTRSSGNTIYF.

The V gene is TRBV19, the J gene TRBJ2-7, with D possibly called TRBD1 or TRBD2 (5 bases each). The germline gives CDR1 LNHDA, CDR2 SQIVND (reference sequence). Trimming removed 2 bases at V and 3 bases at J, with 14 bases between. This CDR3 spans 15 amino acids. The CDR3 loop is CASSISGAGSYEQYF. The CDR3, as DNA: TGTGCCAGTAGTATATCCGGGGCCGGCAGCTACGAGCAGTACTTC. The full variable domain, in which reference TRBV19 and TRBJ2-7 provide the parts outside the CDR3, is DGGITQSPKYLFRKEGQNVTLSCEQNLNHDAMYWYRQDPGQGLRLIYYSQIVNDFQKGDIAEGYSVSREKKESFPLTVTSAQKNPTAFYLCASSISGAGSYEQYFGPGTRLTVT.

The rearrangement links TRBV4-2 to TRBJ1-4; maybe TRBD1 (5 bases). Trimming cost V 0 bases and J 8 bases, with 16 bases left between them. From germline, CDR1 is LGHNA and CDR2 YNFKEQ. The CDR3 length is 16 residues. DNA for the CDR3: TGTGCCAGCAGCCAAGATGGTCAGGGATCCAGAGAAAAACTGTTTTTT. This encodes CASSQDGQGSREKLFF.

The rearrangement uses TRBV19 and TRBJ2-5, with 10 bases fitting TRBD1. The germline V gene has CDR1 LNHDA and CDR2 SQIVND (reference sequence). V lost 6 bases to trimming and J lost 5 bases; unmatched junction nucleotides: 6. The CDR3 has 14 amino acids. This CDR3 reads CASRSTGGAETQYF. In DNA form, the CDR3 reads TGTGCCAGTAGATCGACAGGGGGCGCGGAGACCCAGTACTTC.

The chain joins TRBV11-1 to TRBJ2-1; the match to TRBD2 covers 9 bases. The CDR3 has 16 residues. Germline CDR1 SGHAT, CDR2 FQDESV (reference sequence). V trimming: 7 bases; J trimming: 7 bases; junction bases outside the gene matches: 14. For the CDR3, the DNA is TGTGCCAGCACTCCTAGGGCGGGAGGGCGTCGTAATGAGCAGTTCTTC. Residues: CASTPRAGGRRNEQFF.

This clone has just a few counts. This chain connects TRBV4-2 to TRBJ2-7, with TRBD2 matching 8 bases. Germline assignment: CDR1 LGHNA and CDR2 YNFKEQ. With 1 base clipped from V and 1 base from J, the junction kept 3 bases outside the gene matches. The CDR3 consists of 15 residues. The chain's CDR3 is CASSQGLASSYEQYF. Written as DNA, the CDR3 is TGTGCCAGCAGCCAAGGACTAGCGAGTTCCTACGAGCAGTACTTC.

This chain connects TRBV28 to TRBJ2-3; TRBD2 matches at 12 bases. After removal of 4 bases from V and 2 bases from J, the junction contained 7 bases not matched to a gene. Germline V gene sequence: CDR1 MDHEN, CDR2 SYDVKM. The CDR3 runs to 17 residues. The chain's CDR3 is CASSSPGLAGNTDTQYF. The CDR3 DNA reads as TGTGCCAGCAGTTCCCCCGGACTAGCGGGAAACACAGATACGCAGTATTTT. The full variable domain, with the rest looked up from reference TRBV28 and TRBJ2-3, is DVKVTQSSRYLVKRTGEKVFLECVQDMDHENMFWYRQDPGLGLRLIYFSYDVKMKEKGDIPEGYSVSREKKERFSLILESASTNQTSMYLCASSSPGLAGNTDTQYFGPGTRLTVL.

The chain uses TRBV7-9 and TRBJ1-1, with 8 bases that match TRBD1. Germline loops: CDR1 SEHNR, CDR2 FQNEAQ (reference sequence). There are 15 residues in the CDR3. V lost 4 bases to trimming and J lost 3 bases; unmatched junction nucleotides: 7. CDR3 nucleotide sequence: TGTGCCAGCAGCTACCGGACAGGGAAGGACACTGAAGCTTTCTTT. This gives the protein CASSYRTGKDTEAFF.

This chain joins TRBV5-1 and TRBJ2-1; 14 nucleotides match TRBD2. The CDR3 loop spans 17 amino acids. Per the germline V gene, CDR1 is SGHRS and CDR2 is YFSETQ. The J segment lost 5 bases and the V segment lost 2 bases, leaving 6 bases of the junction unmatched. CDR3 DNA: TGCGCCAGCAGCTTAGGACTAGCGGGGGGCATAAACAATGAGCAGTTCTTC. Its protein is CASSLGLAGGINNEQFF. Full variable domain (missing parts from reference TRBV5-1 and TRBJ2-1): KAGVTQTPRYLIKTRGQQVTLSCSPISGHRSVSWYQQTPGQGLQFLFEYFSETQRNKGNFPGRFSGRQFSNSRSEMNVSTLELGDSALYLCASSLGLAGGINNEQFFGPGTRLTVL.

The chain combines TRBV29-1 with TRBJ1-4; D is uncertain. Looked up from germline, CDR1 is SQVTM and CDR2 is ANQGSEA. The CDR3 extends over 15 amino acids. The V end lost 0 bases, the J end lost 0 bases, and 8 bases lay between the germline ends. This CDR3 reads CSVEDPGATNEKLFF. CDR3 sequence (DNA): TGCAGCGTTGAAGATCCGGGAGCAACTAATGAAAAACTGTTTTTT.